The clone carrying this T cell receptor (beta chain) was counted between two and nine times. The entry originates in a study of T cells after yellow fever vaccination. There are 16 residues in the CDR3. V gave up 4 bases and J gave up 4 bases; unmatched junction bases: 9. CDR1 is SEHNR, CDR2 FQNEAQ, per germline (reference sequence). Using its own MiXCR run on the 5' RACE reads, TCRdb lists one record per CDR3 protein. The sample contains hundreds of thousands of distinct CDR3 sequences, about 4% of which appear only once. The TCR originated in a man in his late teens or twenties who received the YFV17D yellow fever vaccine. The material sequenced was PBMCs, taken 5 days after the yellow fever booster vaccination. This chain uses TRBV7-9 with TRBJ1-2; 10 bases align to TRBD1. The CDR3 bases are TGTGCCAGCAGCTCCCGGGACAGGGGCACCATCTATGGCTACACCTTC. It is translated as CASSSRDRGTIYGYTF.